The 9 T cell receptor beta chains below all came from one sample that was sequenced in a study of cytomegalovirus exposure and HLA in healthy donors. The study ran its PCR with 60 Vbeta and 13 Jbeta primers. Only in-frame clones appear in the TCRdb table, and some are missing; sequencing was by immunoSEQ multiplex PCR. This table holds about 180,000 clones, about three quarters found once. The specimen was PBMCs. The source of these receptors is a man between 18 and 29 years old in good health and CMV-seronegative.

This chain joins TRBV6-1 and TRBJ2-7; TRBD2 is a possible D gene (5 bases). Trimming took 1 base from V and 4 from J, leaving 11 bases between them. This CDR3 is 14 amino acids long. Germline loops: CDR1 MNHNS, CDR2 SASEGT. In DNA form, the CDR3 reads TGTGCCAGCAGTGAAGATCGGGGATTTTACGAGCAGTACTTC. Translation gives CASSEDRGFYEQYF.

This clone has more than one count but fewer than ten. V is TRBV5-1 and J is TRBJ2-7; 7 bases map to TRBD1. Germline CDR1 SGHRS, CDR2 YFSETQ. CDR3 length: 13 residues. The junction had 2 bases not matched to a gene; V was cut back by 3 bases and J by 2 bases. CDR3 coding DNA: TGCGCCAGCAGCTCGACAGGGCCCTACGAGCAGTACTTC. Its protein product is CASSSTGPYEQYF.

The chain joins TRBV11-2 to TRBJ1-6; D is possibly TRBD1 (6 bases). This CDR3 has 18 amino acids. Trimming left V 0 bases short and J 2 bases short, with 14 bases between. The germline V gene encodes CDR1 SGHAT and CDR2 FQNNGV. In DNA form, the CDR3 reads TGTGCCAGCAGCTTAGAGGGGGCCCGGGGGGCCTATAATTCACCCCTCCACTTT. Translation gives CASSLEGARGAYNSPLHF.

The CDR3 nucleotides are TGTGCCAGCAGTTTCGGGGTTAATGAAAAACTGTTTTTT. This codes for CASSFGVNEKLFF. The chain uses TRBV27 and TRBJ1-4; D not certain. This CDR3 comprises 13 residues. Germline V gives CDR1 MNHEY, CDR2 SMNVEV (reference sequence). The ends were cut back, 3 bases at V and 4 bases at J, with 6 bases in the middle.

CDR3 amino acids: CASTSGTSGGEYKFF. In nucleotides, the CDR3 is TGTGCCAGCACCTCCGGGACTAGCGGGGGGGAGTATAAGTTCTTC. V and J are TRBV6-1 and TRBJ2-1; TRBD2 aligns across 16 bases. The CDR3 is 15 residues long. The germline V gene has CDR1 MNHNS and CDR2 SASEGT. Losses at the gene ends were 7 bases for V and 14 bases for J; bases not matched to a gene: 11.

This chain links TRBV7-8 with TRBJ1-1, with TRBD1 identical over 10 bases. The CDR3 has 15 residues. Trimming at V came to 2 bases and at J to 4 bases, leaving 4 bases not matched to a gene. Germline V gene sequence: CDR1 SGHVS, CDR2 FQNEAQ. The CDR3 bases are TGTGCCAGCAGCTTACTGGACAGGGGGGCCACTGAAGCTTTCTTT. Translating it yields CASSLLDRGATEAFF.

The J gene is TRBJ2-7, the V gene TRBV7-3; 8 bases align to TRBD2. The V and J ends lost 5 bases and 3 bases, in that order; junction bases with no gene match: 3. This CDR3 is built from 13 residues. Germline CDR1 reads SGHTA; CDR2 reads FQGTGA. The CDR3 coding sequence is TGTGCCAGCAGCCCCGCGGGGGGCTACGAGCAGTACTTC. Translated: CASSPAGGYEQYF. The complete variable domain, with remaining parts taken from reference TRBV7-3 and TRBJ2-7, reads GAGVSQTPSNKVTEKGKYVELRCDPISGHTALYWYRQSLGQGPEFLIYFQGTGAADDSGLPNDRFFAVRPEGSVSTLKIQRTERGDSAVYLCASSPAGGYEQYFGPGTRLTVT.

On this clone: One end of the junction fails to match germline, which may point to a read error. The rearrangement joins TRBV7-8 to TRBJ2-5; TRBD2 matches 14 bases. Germline-derived CDR1 and CDR2 are SGHVS and FQNEAQ. CDR3 length: 12 amino acids. The CDR3 sequence: CASRGLAGDQDF. CDR3 nucleotides: TGTGCCAGCAGGGGACTAGCGGGAGATCAGGACTTC.

This chain connects TRBV28 to TRBJ1-5; 8 bases align to TRBD1. The CDR3 contains 16 residues. From germline, CDR1 is MDHEN and CDR2 SYDVKM. J was trimmed by 3 bases and V by 9 bases; bases with no gene match: 13. CDR3 region: CASSKGTGIYNQPQHF. In DNA form, the CDR3 reads TGTGCCAGTTCTAAGGGGACAGGTATATACAATCAGCCCCAGCATTTT.